The 27 T cell receptor beta chains listed next were all sequenced from one sample in a study of shared clonotypes between healthy human individuals. Sequenced by immunoSEQ multiplex PCR; TCRdb stores in-frame clones only, minus some. The data hold under 2.5 million clones, with approximately 90% observed a single time. Sequencing was performed on naive CD4+ T cells from PBMCs. Subset described: CD45RA+ positively selected. These TCRs come from a man between 18 and 29 years old in good health. Some clones in this sample may be carry-over from other donors' samples.

The chain joins TRBV7-3 to TRBJ2-1; TRBD2 might be the D (6 bases). The CDR3 is 15 amino acids. CDR1 and CDR2 from the germline V gene are SGHTA and FQGTGA. With 5 bases removed from V and 9 bases from J, the gap between germline ends came to 20 bases. The CDR3 region has the DNA TGTGCCAGCAGCCCCGGCGGCGGGGTTACAGGTGAGCAGTTCTTC. Translation gives CASSPGGGVTGEQFF.

The J gene is TRBJ2-1, the V gene TRBV5-1; D is possibly TRBD1 (6 bases). There are 15 residues in the CDR3. V lost 4 bases and J 8 bases, leaving 19 bases between the germline ends. CDR1 is SGHRS, CDR2 YFSETQ, per germline. Written as DNA, the CDR3 is TGCGCCAGCAGCCTTCGAGGACAGAGAGGGGATGAGCAGTTCTTC. Translation: CASSLRGQRGDEQFF.

A remark on this clone: Other DNA sequences in this specimen translate into the identical CDR3. The J gene is TRBJ2-7, the V gene TRBV7-9, with 8 bases that match TRBD1. CDR1 is SEHNR, CDR2 FQNEAQ, per germline (reference sequence). The trim removed 5 bases at V and 3 bases at J, leaving 6 bases unmatched. The CDR3 runs 14 residues. The DNA of the CDR3 is TGTGCCAGCAGCCCTGGACAGGGTATCTACGAGCAGTACTTC. Its translation: CASSPGQGIYEQYF.

This clone showed up just once. The CDR3: CAWSVGGQRIREQYF. The CDR3 DNA is TGTGCCTGGAGTGTAGGCGGACAGAGAATTAGGGAGCAGTACTTC. The chain uses TRBV30 and TRBJ2-7; D perhaps matches TRBD1 (6 bases). The CDR3 loop spans 15 amino acids. CDR1 is GTSNPN and CDR2 is SVGIG in the germline V gene (reference sequence). Between the trimmed V and J ends, which lost 0 bases and 7 bases, there was a span of 19 bases.

The rearrangement uses TRBV28 and TRBJ2-3; no clear D gene. CDR3 length equals 13 residues. Trimming left V 4 bases short and J 6 bases short, with 11 bases between. The germline V gene encodes CDR1 MDHEN and CDR2 SYDVKM. DNA for the CDR3: TGTGCCAGCAGTTCCCCGAGTGTTGATACGCAGTATTTT. As protein: CASSSPSVDTQYF.

The V gene is TRBV6-1, the J gene TRBJ2-1, with TRBD1 identical over 8 bases. Looked up from germline, CDR1 is MNHNS and CDR2 is SASEGT. With V trimmed by 6 bases and J by 7 bases, 8 bases remained unmatched. CDR3 length equals 14 residues. The CDR3 region is CASSRYRGSNEQFF. CDR3 coding DNA: TGTGCCAGCAGCCGATACAGGGGGTCGAATGAGCAGTTCTTC.

J is TRBJ2-5 and V is TRBV15; D is unresolved. The ends were cut back, 3 bases at V and 2 bases at J, with 13 bases in the middle. The germline V gene encodes CDR1 LNHNV and CDR2 YYDKDF (reference sequence). CDR3 size: 15 residues. CDR3 nucleotides: TGTGCCACCAGCAGGACACCCGGACCTCAAGAGACCCAGTACTTC. Translated, it gives CATSRTPGPQETQYF.

The rearrangement uses TRBV19 and TRBJ2-1; D possibly matches TRBD1 or TRBD2 (6 bases each). This CDR3 comprises 13 residues. The ends were cut back, 4 bases at V and 5 bases at J, with 9 bases in the middle. From germline, CDR1 is LNHDA and CDR2 SQIVND (reference sequence). The CDR3 sequence is CASSRGAHNEQFF. In DNA form, the CDR3 reads TGTGCCAGTAGTAGGGGGGCCCACAATGAGCAGTTCTTC. The variable domain in full, completed from reference TRBV19 and TRBJ2-1, reads DGGITQSPKYLFRKEGQNVTLSCEQNLNHDAMYWYRQDPGQGLRLIYYSQIVNDFQKGDIAEGYSVSREKKESFPLTVTSAQKNPTAFYLCASSRGAHNEQFFGPGTRLTVL.

The CDR3 region is CASSSAASGRMMTGELFF. CDR3 nucleotides: TGTGCCAGCAGCTCAGCGGCTAGCGGGAGAATGATGACCGGGGAGCTGTTTTTT. The chain employs TRBV7-2 and TRBJ2-2; 10 bases are shared with TRBD2. The V gene's germline CDR1 is SGHTA and CDR2 FQGNSA. The CDR3 totals 18 residues. The trim removed 4 bases at V and 5 bases at J, leaving 13 bases unmatched. Variable domain in full (rest from reference TRBV7-2 and TRBJ2-2): GAGVSQSPSNKVTEKGKDVELRCDPISGHTALYWYRQSLGQGLEFLIYFQGNSAPDKSGLPSDRFSAERTGGSVSTLTIQRTQQEDSAVYLCASSSAASGRMMTGELFFGEGSRLTVL.

CDR3 in amino acids: CASSQDGGRSEQYF. The CDR3 nucleotides read TGTGCCAGCAGCCAAGATGGGGGTAGGTCCGAGCAGTACTTC. The chain employs TRBV4-2 and TRBJ2-7; tentatively, D is TRBD1 or TRBD2 (5 bases each). The germline gives CDR1 LGHNA, CDR2 YNFKEQ. There are 14 residues in the CDR3. With 0 bases removed from V and 6 bases from J, the gap between germline ends came to 12 bases.

The chain is built from TRBV6-5 and TRBJ2-2; TRBD2 matches at 9 bases. With 5 bases clipped from V and 1 base from J, the junction kept 2 bases outside the gene matches. CDR1 MNHEY and CDR2 SVGAGI come from the germline V gene. The CDR3 has 15 residues. CDR3 sequence reads: CASSRTSVNTGELFF. CDR3 DNA sequence: TGTGCCAGCAGTAGGACTAGCGTGAACACCGGGGAGCTGTTTTTT.

CDR3 residues: CSVIRGNTEAFF. The CDR3 bases are TGCAGCGTAATACGGGGTAACACTGAAGCTTTCTTT. The chain employs TRBV29-1 and TRBJ1-1; unclear D gene. CDR1 SQVTM and CDR2 ANQGSEA come from the germline V gene. The CDR3 sequence is 12 residues long. Trimming removed 6 bases at V and 2 bases at J, with 10 bases between. Combining the CDR3 with reference TRBV29-1 and TRBJ1-1 gives the whole variable domain SAVISQKPSRDICQRGTSLTIQCQVDSQVTMMFWYRQQPGQSLTLIATANQGSEATYESGFVIDKFPISRPNLTFSTLTVSNMSPEDSSIYLCSVIRGNTEAFFGQGTRLTVV.

The chain carries TRBV7-8 and TRBJ2-3; 7 positions agree with TRBD2. V shed 0 bases and J 2 bases; nucleotides not matched to a gene: 5. The CDR3 is 16 amino acids. Germline V CDR1 and CDR2: SGHVS, FQNEAQ. The CDR3 loop is CASSLANLADTDTQYF. The CDR3 DNA reads TGTGCCAGCAGCTTAGCGAACCTAGCGGACACAGATACGCAGTATTTT.

The chain carries TRBV7-9 and TRBJ1-1, with D unresolved. V lost 5 bases, J lost 5 bases, and 12 bases lay in between. Germline assignment: CDR1 SEHNR and CDR2 FQNEAQ (reference sequence). The CDR3 sequence is 13 residues long. The CDR3 region has the DNA TGTGCCAGCAGCCAGGAGGTTCGGACTGAAGCTTTCTTT. It is translated as CASSQEVRTEAFF.

V and J are TRBV2 and TRBJ1-1; D is possibly TRBD1 (6 bases). The CDR3 is 14 residues long. The V gene lost 7 bases and the J gene lost 4 bases, with 16 bases spanning the gap. Looked up from germline, CDR1 is SNHLY and CDR2 is FYNNEI. CDR3 sequence reads: CASTLGGRGTEAFF. The CDR3 DNA follows: TGTGCCAGCACGTTGGGGGGCCGCGGCACTGAAGCTTTCTTT.

This rearrangement joins TRBV5-4 to TRBJ2-7; D might be TRBD2 (6 bases). Trimming left V 1 base short and J 3 bases short, with 14 bases between. The germline gives CDR1 SGHNT, CDR2 YYREEE (reference sequence). The CDR3 loop spans 15 amino acids. In nucleotides, the CDR3 is TGTGCCAGCAGCTTGTCCCCGGGAGCAATCTACGAGCAGTACTTC. This codes for CASSLSPGAIYEQYF. The whole variable domain, remainder taken from reference TRBV5-4 and TRBJ2-7, is ETGVTQSPTHLIKTRGQQVTLRCSSQSGHNTVSWYQQALGQGPQFIFQYYREEENGRGNFPPRFSGLQFPNYSSELNVNALELDDSALYLCASSLSPGAIYEQYFGPGTRLTVT.

J is TRBJ2-7 and V is TRBV5-4; 12 nucleotides line up with TRBD2. With 0 bases clipped from V and 0 bases from J, the junction kept 1 base outside the gene matches. This CDR3 comprises 16 residues. Germline CDR1 and CDR2: SGHNT and YYREEE (reference sequence). The CDR3 DNA sequence: TGTGCCAGCAGCTTGGGGACTAGCGGGGCCTCCTACGAGCAGTACTTC. Translation gives CASSLGTSGASYEQYF. The full variable domain, rest sourced from reference TRBV5-4 and TRBJ2-7, is ETGVTQSPTHLIKTRGQQVTLRCSSQSGHNTVSWYQQALGQGPQFIFQYYREEENGRGNFPPRFSGLQFPNYSSELNVNALELDDSALYLCASSLGTSGASYEQYFGPGTRLTVT.

The CDR3 bases are TGTGCCACCAGCAGGAACCCTTTCCCCGGCACAGATACGCAGTATTTT. This translates into CATSRNPFPGTDTQYF. J is TRBJ2-3 and V is TRBV15; D gene ambiguous. CDR3 length: 16 residues. The ends were cut back, 3 bases at V and 1 base at J, with 14 bases in the middle. Germline V gene sequence: CDR1 LNHNV, CDR2 YYDKDF (reference sequence). The full variable domain, with the rest looked up from reference TRBV15 and TRBJ2-3, is DAMVIQNPRYQVTQFGKPVTLSCSQTLNHNVMYWYQQKSSQAPKLLFHYYDKDFNNEADTPDNFQSRRPNTSFCFLDIRSPGLGDTAMYLCATSRNPFPGTDTQYFGPGTRLTVL.

The chain employs TRBV5-1 and TRBJ2-1, with a possible D match to TRBD1 (6 bases). V was pared by 0 bases and J by 9 bases, with 22 bases between. Germline CDR1 reads SGHRS; CDR2 reads YFSETQ. The CDR3 consists of 17 residues. In DNA form, the CDR3 reads TGCGCCAGCAGCTTGGGTCTACAGGGTAGGTCGGCGGGTGAGCAGTTCTTC. This sequence encodes CASSLGLQGRSAGEQFF.

This chain uses TRBV6-5 with TRBJ1-1; the D is unclear. The V and J ends lost 7 bases and 6 bases respectively, with 15 bases between them. Germline lookup yields CDR1 MNHEY and CDR2 SVGAGI. This CDR3 is built from 13 residues. The CDR3 nucleotides read TGTGCCAGCACCCCGGGCAGGCAAGCTGAAGCTTTCTTT. It specifies CASTPGRQAEAFF.

The chain has TRBV27 and TRBJ1-2, with 11 bases matching TRBD1. CDR1 is MNHEY, CDR2 SMNVEV, per germline (reference sequence). V lost 3 bases to trimming and J lost 5 bases; unmatched junction nucleotides: 5. The CDR3 totals 15 residues. CDR3 coding DNA: TGTGCCAGCAGTTTCCGGGACAGGGGGACATATGGCTACACCTTC. This gives the protein CASSFRDRGTYGYTF.

A remark on this clone: At the DNA level, this CDR3 is encoded by other sequences in the same sample as well. The gene calls are TRBV6-5 and TRBJ1-2; D perhaps matches TRBD1 (6 bases). CDR3 length: 12 amino acids. Germline V CDR1 and CDR2: MNHEY, SVGAGI. V lost 6 bases to trimming and J lost 8 bases, with 13 bases between them. In DNA, the CDR3 is TGTGCCAGCAGGCCGGGGGGGGGCGGCTACACCTTC. It codes for CASRPGGGGYTF.

The chain is built from TRBV4-1 and TRBJ1-2, with D maybe TRBD1 (5 bases). CDR3 length equals 19 residues. Trimming took off 3 bases at V and 0 bases at J, with 23 bases between the two ends. The V gene's germline CDR1 is MGHRA and CDR2 YSYEKL. In DNA, the CDR3 is TGCGCCAGCAGCCAGGGAGGGAAGGGGACCCAGTTAGCTAACTATGGCTACACCTTC. Its protein is CASSQGGKGTQLANYGYTF.

For this clone: The sample contains more than one DNA sequence encoding this CDR3. The CDR3 nucleotides are TGTGCCAGCAACCTCGACCGAGACAGCTACACCTTC. Protein product: CASNLDRDSYTF. The chain is built from TRBV2 and TRBJ1-2; D unresolved. Trimming left V 7 bases short and J 9 bases short, with 15 bases between. The V gene's germline CDR1 is SNHLY and CDR2 FYNNEI. CDR3 size: 12 residues.

Only one count was recorded for this clone. This chain uses TRBV19 with TRBJ2-1; tentatively, D is TRBD2 (6 bases). Per germline, CDR1 LNHDA and CDR2 SQIVND (reference sequence). Trimming took off 6 bases at V and 6 bases at J, with 15 bases between the two ends. The CDR3 loop spans 14 amino acids. The CDR3 region has the DNA TGTGCCAGTAGCGACCGTCCGGGGGTCAATGAGCAGTTCTTC. Protein product: CASSDRPGVNEQFF.

Regarding this clone: This CDR3 is also generated by other DNA sequences in the sample. As DNA, the CDR3 is TGCGCCAGCAGCTTGGGTCAGGGGGATGGCTACACCTTC. Translating gives CASSLGQGDGYTF. The V call is TRBV5-1, the J call TRBJ1-2; 7 bases map to TRBD1. CDR1 is SGHRS and CDR2 is YFSETQ in the germline V gene. The CDR3 totals 13 residues. With 0 bases clipped from V and 6 bases from J, the junction kept 2 bases outside the gene matches.

The chain combines TRBV20-1 with TRBJ2-1; D gene uncertain. CDR1 is DFQATT, CDR2 SNEGSKA, per germline (reference sequence). Trimming removed 4 bases from V and 6 bases from J, with 7 bases in between. This CDR3 has 11 residues. The CDR3 DNA sequence: TGCAGTGCTATACGCCTCAATGAGCAGTTCTTC. It translates to CSAIRLNEQFF.